These 17 T cell receptor beta chains originate from one sample sequenced in a study of identifying expanded T cells in peripheral blood. Data came from immunoSEQ multiplex PCR; TCRdb stores just in-frame clones and leaves some out. The sample consists of some 81,000 clones, 84% of them appearing once. Sequenced input: blood. Receptors originate from a person aged 18 to 70 in good health.

The chain has TRBV6-5 and TRBJ1-5; TRBD1 is a possible D gene (5 bases). This CDR3 is built from 13 residues. Trimming removed 2 bases at V and 7 bases at J, with 9 bases between. The germline V gene has CDR1 MNHEY and CDR2 SVGAGI. CDR3 nucleotides: TGTGCCAGCAGTTACGACAGATCGCAGCCCCAGCATTTT. Residues: CASSYDRSQPQHF.

This clone was counted a single time. This rearrangement joins TRBV7-6 to TRBJ1-1; 7 nucleotides line up with TRBD1. With 4 bases clipped from V and 1 base from J, the junction kept 3 bases outside the gene matches. Germline CDR1 is SGHVS and CDR2 is FNYEAQ. The CDR3 has 14 amino acids. CDR3 protein: CASSSTGTNTEAFF. The DNA for the CDR3 is TGTGCCAGCAGCTCGACAGGGACGAACACTGAAGCTTTCTTT.

The chain carries TRBV28 and TRBJ2-7; no clear D gene. V was shortened by 8 bases and J by 5 bases, with 13 bases between the two germline ends. The CDR3 is 12 residues long. CDR1 MDHEN and CDR2 SYDVKM come from the germline V gene. CDR3 nucleotide sequence: TGTGCCAGCCGACGCATCCGCGACGAGCAGTACTTC. As protein: CASRRIRDEQYF.

This chain joins TRBV15 and TRBJ2-7; 8 bases are shared with TRBD2. This CDR3 contains 15 residues. Trimming at V came to 1 base and at J to 3 bases, leaving 5 bases not matched to a gene. Germline V gene lookup returns CDR1 LNHNV and CDR2 YYDKDF (reference sequence). In DNA form, the CDR3 reads TGTGCCACCAGCAGAGTACTAGCGGAGTTCTACGAGCAGTACTTC. Amino acid sequence: CATSRVLAEFYEQYF. Variable domain in full (rest from reference TRBV15 and TRBJ2-7): DAMVIQNPRYQVTQFGKPVTLSCSQTLNHNVMYWYQQKSSQAPKLLFHYYDKDFNNEADTPDNFQSRRPNTSFCFLDIRSPGLGDTAMYLCATSRVLAEFYEQYFGPGTRLTVT.

The chain joins TRBV28 to TRBJ2-2; 15 bases map to TRBD2. Germline assignment: CDR1 MDHEN and CDR2 SYDVKM. With 6 bases clipped from V and 6 bases from J, the junction kept 14 bases outside the gene matches. The CDR3 is 19 residues long. Here the CDR3 DNA reads TGTGCCAGCAGCCTCCTCGGACTAGCGGGAGGGCCCTCGCCCGGGGAGCTGTTTTTT. This encodes CASSLLGLAGGPSPGELFF.

The genes are TRBV5-1 and TRBJ2-1; 8 bases match TRBD2. The germline CDR1 and CDR2 sequences are SGHRS and YFSETQ. Trimming removed 0 bases from V and 8 bases from J; junction bases left unmatched: 10. The CDR3 runs to 16 residues. The CDR3 region has the DNA TGCGCCAGCAGCTTGGCCGGCGGGAGGAGTGGCGATGAGCAGTTCTTC. This codes for CASSLAGGRSGDEQFF.

The chain links TRBV7-9 to TRBJ2-2; 12 bases line up with TRBD2. V lost 5 bases and J lost 4; bases outside the gene matches: 5. This CDR3 spans 16 amino acids. Germline CDR1 is SEHNR and CDR2 is FQNEAQ (reference sequence). CDR3 DNA: TGTGCCAGCAGCCTACTAGCGGGAGGTGGCACCGGGGAGCTGTTTTTT. Protein: CASSLLAGGGTGELFF.

The genes are TRBV5-6 and TRBJ1-2; TRBD1 matches 7 bases. In germline, CDR1 is SGHDT, CDR2 YYEEEE. The CDR3 totals 15 residues. V lost 2 bases and J lost 6; bases outside the gene matches: 10. CDR3 loop: CASSFPRTGPNGYTF. CDR3 nucleotide sequence: TGTGCCAGCAGCTTTCCCCGGACAGGTCCAAATGGCTACACCTTC. The full variable domain, with the rest looked up from reference TRBV5-6 and TRBJ1-2, is DAGVTQSPTHLIKTRGQQVTLRCSPKSGHDTVSWYQQALGQGPQFIFQYYEEEERQRGNFPDRFSGHQFPNYSSELNVNALLLGDSALYLCASSFPRTGPNGYTFGSGTRLTVV.

This sequence joins TRBV28 and TRBJ2-7; the D gene is possibly TRBD2 (5 bases). From germline, CDR1 is MDHEN and CDR2 SYDVKM. CDR3 size: 17 residues. Trimming left V 2 bases short and J 2 bases short, with 19 bases between. The CDR3 DNA reads as TGTGCCAGCAGTTTACAGTCGGCACCCGGGAATACCTACGAGCAGTACTTC. Amino acid sequence: CASSLQSAPGNTYEQYF.

The chain couples TRBV28 to TRBJ2-1; 7 bases line up with TRBD2. The germline gives CDR1 MDHEN, CDR2 SYDVKM. The CDR3 is made up of 18 amino acids. Trimming cost V 5 bases and J 8 bases; bases outside gene matches: 21. CDR3 nucleotides: TGTGCCAGCAGTCCGACACTACTACTAGCGAGGCCCTCCGATGAGCAGTTCTTC. This encodes CASSPTLLLARPSDEQFF.

This sequence joins TRBV18 and TRBJ2-3, with TRBD1 matching 9 bases. Germline V gene data show CDR1 as KGHSH and CDR2 as LQKENI. The CDR3 extends over 18 amino acids. J lost 4 bases, V lost 0 bases, and 11 bases had no gene match. CDR3 sequence: CASSPPDPGQGVADTQYF. The CDR3 DNA reads TGTGCCAGCTCACCACCGGATCCGGGACAGGGTGTAGCAGATACGCAGTATTTT. The full variable domain, completed using reference TRBV18 and TRBJ2-3, is NAGVMQNPRHLVRRRGQEARLRCSPMKGHSHVYWYRQLPEEGLKFMVYLQKENIIDESGMPKERFSAEFPKEGPSILRIQQVVRGDSAAYFCASSPPDPGQGVADTQYFGPGTRLTVL.

This rearrangement joins TRBV5-1 to TRBJ2-1, with unresolved D. The germline V gene encodes CDR1 SGHRS and CDR2 YFSETQ. The V end lost 0 bases, the J end lost 6 bases, and 10 bases lay between the germline ends. The CDR3 is 14 amino acids. CDR3 sequence reads: CASSLDLRTNEQFF. CDR3 sequence (DNA): TGCGCCAGCAGCTTGGACCTCAGAACCAATGAGCAGTTCTTC. Full variable domain (rest looked up from reference TRBV5-1 and TRBJ2-1): KAGVTQTPRYLIKTRGQQVTLSCSPISGHRSVSWYQQTPGQGLQFLFEYFSETQRNKGNFPGRFSGRQFSNSRSEMNVSTLELGDSALYLCASSLDLRTNEQFFGPGTRLTVL.

This chain uses TRBV6-5 with TRBJ2-7, with 8 bases identical to TRBD1. The V segment lost 7 bases and the J segment 5 bases; nucleotides outside the gene matches: 13. Germline V CDR1 and CDR2: MNHEY, SVGAGI. The CDR3 is 15 residues long. CDR3 sequence reads: CASIDDRTGRDEQYF. The CDR3 bases are TGTGCCAGCATTGACGACCGGACAGGGCGGGACGAGCAGTACTTC.

This rearrangement joins TRBV10-3 to TRBJ2-3; D remains unclear. Between the trimmed V and J ends, which lost 5 bases and 2 bases, there was a span of 11 bases. This CDR3 contains 14 residues. Germline CDR1 and CDR2: ENHRY and SYGVKD. DNA of the CDR3: TGTGCCATCAGTAACCCTGTGCTCACAGATACGCAGTATTTT. Encoded protein: CAISNPVLTDTQYF.

The genes are TRBV2 and TRBJ2-2; the match to TRBD1 covers 7 bases. V gave up 6 bases and J gave up 5 bases; unmatched junction bases: 3. CDR3 length: 13 amino acids. Looked up from germline, CDR1 is SNHLY and CDR2 is FYNNEI. CDR3 loop: CASRSQGTGELFF. The CDR3, as DNA: TGTGCCAGCAGATCACAGGGGACCGGGGAGCTGTTTTTT.

The chain employs TRBV6-1 and TRBJ1-6; 8 nucleotides match TRBD1. The CDR3 runs 15 residues. The V gene's germline CDR1 is MNHNS and CDR2 SASEGT. V trimming: 7 bases; J trimming: 8 bases; junction bases outside the gene matches: 10. CDR3 DNA sequence: TGTGCCAGCACGGGACAGGCTGGCGGGGATTCACCCCTCCACTTT. Translated, it gives CASTGQAGGDSPLHF.

The genes are TRBV18 and TRBJ2-1, with 16 bases fitting TRBD2. Per the germline V gene, CDR1 is KGHSH and CDR2 is LQKENI. The CDR3 loop spans 16 amino acids. The V segment lost 3 bases and the J segment 13 bases; nucleotides outside the gene matches: 9. CDR3 sequence (DNA): TGTGCCAGCTCACCCTTCGGGACTAGCGGGAGGGCCTTTCAGTTCTTC. It translates to CASSPFGTSGRAFQFF.